A selection of T cell receptor beta chains follows, all from one sample in a study of cytomegalovirus exposure and HLA in healthy donors. The assay was immunoSEQ multiplex PCR, and TCRdb's table has in-frame clones only and misses some. The data hold 150,000 to 200,000 clones, with roughly 80% observed a single time. Input material: PBMCs. These receptor sequences come from a boy aged 10-17 years in good health and CMV-seronegative. Both conserved end residues are part of each CDR3. Each record gives: D gene, clone size, J gene, V gene, CDR3 DNA, CDR3 protein. The D gene is left open where the match is weak. The size of a clone is reported for some rows only, either as once, few or many, or as a class for expanded clones.

d_call: .
clone_size: .
j_call: TRBJ1-5
v_call: TRBV6-1
cdr3_nt: TGTGCCAGCACCTTGAAGGGGGAGGGGAAACAGCCCCAGCATTTT
cdr3_aa: CASTLKGEGKQPQHF

d_call: .
clone_size: .
j_call: TRBJ2-7
v_call: TRBV11-2
cdr3_nt: TGTGCCAGCAGCTTGAGTCTTGGACAGATTCTAGGAGAGCAGTACTTC
cdr3_aa: CASSLSLGQILGEQYF

d_call: TRBD2
clone_size: .
j_call: TRBJ2-1
v_call: TRBV29-1
cdr3_nt: TGCAGCGTTGACAAAGGGACTAGCGGGAGCGATGAGCAGTTCTTC
cdr3_aa: CSVDKGTSGSDEQFF

d_call: TRBD1
clone_size: .
j_call: TRBJ1-2
v_call: TRBV29-1
cdr3_nt: TGCAGCGATTACAGGGGCGGAGGCTACACCTTC
cdr3_aa: CSDYRGGGYTF

d_call: .
clone_size: .
j_call: TRBJ1-1
v_call: TRBV7-8
cdr3_nt: TGTGCCAGCAGCTTGAACAGGGTTTTCGACACTGAAGCTTTCTTT
cdr3_aa: CASSLNRVFDTEAFF

d_call: TRBD1
clone_size: once
j_call: TRBJ1-2
v_call: TRBV2
cdr3_nt: TGTGCCAGCATTATACCGGGACAGTATGGCTACACCTTC
cdr3_aa: CASIIPGQYGYTF

d_call: TRBD1
clone_size: .
j_call: TRBJ1-6
v_call: TRBV6-5
cdr3_nt: TGTGCCAGCAGTTACTACCTGACAGGGGAGAACTCACCCCTCCACTTT
cdr3_aa: CASSYYLTGENSPLHF

d_call: .
clone_size: .
j_call: TRBJ1-1
v_call: TRBV7-9
cdr3_nt: TGTTCCAGCAGCCCCGTCTCGGGGGGAGCTTTCTTT
cdr3_aa: CSSSPVSGGAFF

d_call: TRBD1
clone_size: .
j_call: TRBJ2-1
v_call: TRBV19
cdr3_nt: TGTGCCAGTAGTGTACAGGGGGCCCAGCAATATGAGCAGTTCTTC
cdr3_aa: CASSVQGAQQYEQFF

d_call: .
clone_size: .
j_call: TRBJ1-2
v_call: TRBV5-4
cdr3_nt: TGTGCCAGCAGCTTAGGGGGGGGAGAGGGCTACACCTTC
cdr3_aa: CASSLGGGEGYTF

d_call: TRBD1
clone_size: once
j_call: TRBJ1-5
v_call: TRBV19
cdr3_nt: TGTGCCAGTCTCTCCGGGACAGGTTACAATCAGCCCCAGCATTTT
cdr3_aa: CASLSGTGYNQPQHF

d_call: TRBD2
clone_size: .
j_call: TRBJ2-1
v_call: TRBV4-1
cdr3_nt: TGCGCCAGCAGCCACGGCGGGGGGGCCATCTACAATGAGCAGTTCTTC
cdr3_aa: CASSHGGGAIYNEQFF

d_call: .
clone_size: .
j_call: TRBJ2-3
v_call: TRBV5-1
cdr3_nt: TGCGCCAGCAGCTGGAGGGGGGGAGCCACAGATACGCAGTATTTT
cdr3_aa: CASSWRGGATDTQYF

d_call: TRBD2
clone_size: .
j_call: TRBJ2-7
v_call: TRBV9
cdr3_nt: TGTGCCAGCAGCGAGAGTAGCGGGAGTATATACGAGCAGTACTTC
cdr3_aa: CASSESSGSIYEQYF

d_call: .
clone_size: .
j_call: TRBJ1-6
v_call: TRBV6-1
cdr3_nt: TGTGCCAGCAGTGAAGAGACCAGGGGTATGGTTAATTCACCCCTCCACTTT
cdr3_aa: CASSEETRGMVNSPLHF

d_call: .
clone_size: .
j_call: TRBJ1-4
v_call: TRBV28
cdr3_nt: TGTGCCAGCTCCAGGACAGAGTTAAATGAAAAACTGTTTTTT
cdr3_aa: CASSRTELNEKLFF